Listed below are T cell receptor beta chains from one sample, sequenced in a study of T cell responses to AZD1222 COVID-19 vaccine. The protocol was immunoSEQ multiplex PCR, while the TCRdb copy is restricted to in-frame clones and leaves out a portion. The sample shows more than 150,000 clones, around nine tenths of them seen only once. The material sequenced was peripheral blood, taken 28 days after the second AZD1222 dose. Source of these receptors: an adult who received the AZD1222 COVID-19 vaccine. CDR3s include the opening cysteine and the closing phenylalanine or tryptophan. D genes are given only for firm matches. Size is stated for part of the rows, as once, few or many counts, or as a class when the clone is expanded.

>-|TRBV5-1|-|TRBJ1-3
CASSLEGSSGNTIYF
TGCGCCAGCAGCTTGGAAGGAAGCTCTGGAAACACCATATATTTT
>-|TRBV7-3|-|TRBJ2-6
CASSLTGGVGANVLTF
TGTGCCAGCAGCTTAACCGGCGGGGTTGGGGCCAACGTCCTGACTTTC
>-|TRBV2|once|TRBJ2-4
CASSEAVRTQYF
TGTGCCAGCAGTGAAGCCGTAAGGACTCAGTACTTC
>-|TRBV28|-|TRBJ2-3
CASSSSGPIDTQYF
TGTGCCAGCAGTTCCTCGGGGCCGATAGATACGCAGTATTTT
>-|TRBV7-9|once|TRBJ1-2
CASSNREGYGYTF
TGTGCCAGCAGCAACAGGGAGGGCTATGGCTACACCTTC
>TRBD2|TRBV5-1|-|TRBJ2-2
CASSFREDVTGELFF
TGCGCCAGCAGCTTTCGGGAGGACGTCACCGGGGAGCTGTTTTTT
>-|TRBV27|-|TRBJ1-3
CASRGAGNTIYF
TGTGCCAGCAGGGGGGCCGGAAACACCATATATTTT
>-|TRBV6-2/TRBV6-3|-|TRBJ1-2
CASSYSGGSKYGYTF
TGTGCCAGCAGTTACTCTGGGGGAAGCAAGTATGGCTACACCTTC
>TRBD2|TRBV4-3|-|TRBJ2-5
CASSQSSGGAWETQYF
TGCGCCAGCAGCCAATCTAGCGGGGGGGCTTGGGAGACCCAGTACTTC
>TRBD1|TRBV6-5|-|TRBJ1-2
CASSSTGADGYTF
TGTGCCAGCAGTTCCACAGGGGCCGATGGCTACACCTTC
>-|TRBV28|once|TRBJ1-3
CASSLPVGDAGNTIYF
TGTGCCAGCAGTCTCCCCGTTGGGGATGCAGGAAACACCATATATTTT
>TRBD1|TRBV29-1|-|TRBJ1-2
CSDQTGGAGYTF
TGCAGCGACCAGACAGGGGGCGCTGGCTACACCTTC
>TRBD2|TRBV29-1|-|TRBJ2-1
CSERAGPTNEQFF
TGCAGCGAGAGAGCGGGACCCACCAATGAGCAGTTCTTC
>-|TRBV27|-|TRBJ1-5
CASSLRGVRNQPQHF
TGTGCCAGCAGTTTGAGAGGGGTTCGGAATCAGCCCCAGCATTTT
>-|TRBV27|-|TRBJ2-3
CASSTRGGTQYF
TGTGCCAGCAGTACCCGCGGAGGAACGCAGTATTTT
>-|TRBV28|-|TRBJ1-2
CASRGRNYGYTF
TGTGCCAGCAGAGGCAGAAACTATGGCTACACCTTC
>-|TRBV19|-|TRBJ2-1
CASSDWGAYNEQFF
TGTGCCAGTAGTGATTGGGGTGCCTACAATGAGCAGTTCTTC
>-|TRBV10-3|-|TRBJ2-6
CAISQASGANVLTF
TGTGCCATCAGTCAGGCCTCTGGGGCCAACGTCCTGACTTTC
>-|TRBV6-2/TRBV6-3|-|TRBJ1-2
CASSALAAGTYGYTF
TGTGCCAGCAGTGCGCTGGCCGCAGGGACCTATGGCTACACCTTC
>TRBD1|TRBV2|few|TRBJ1-6
CASNDREYNSPLHF
TGTGCCAGCAACGACAGGGAATATAATTCACCCCTCCACTTT
>-|TRBV2|-|TRBJ1-5
CASSDREGNQPQHF
TGTGCCAGCAGTGACCGGGAGGGCAACCAGCCCCAGCATTTT
>-|TRBV23-1|-|TRBJ1-5
CASRTRWGESNQPQHF
TGCGCCAGCCGGACACGATGGGGGGAAAGCAATCAGCCCCAGCATTTT
>TRBD1|TRBV5-1|-|TRBJ1-2
CASSIGTGSVEGYTF
TGCGCCAGCAGCATTGGGACAGGGTCTGTAGAAGGCTACACCTTC
>-|TRBV29-1|-|TRBJ1-2
CSVYQGANYGYTF
TGCAGCGTTTACCAGGGAGCTAACTATGGCTACACCTTC
>TRBD2|TRBV9|-|TRBJ2-1
CASSPIAGGPGEQFF
TGTGCCAGCAGCCCAATAGCGGGAGGGCCCGGTGAGCAGTTCTTC
>-|TRBV23-1|-|TRBJ1-1
CASSRNRVENTEAFF
TGCGCCAGCAGTCGGAACAGGGTGGAGAACACTGAAGCTTTCTTT
>TRBD2|TRBV7-2|-|TRBJ2-2
CASSIPGLATGELFF
TGTGCCAGCAGCATCCCGGGACTAGCTACCGGGGAGCTGTTTTTT
>-|TRBV27|-|TRBJ1-6
CASSPLQTRTNSPLHF
TGTGCCAGCAGTCCCCTCCAGACAAGAACTAATTCACCCCTCCACTTT
>TRBD1|TRBV6-1|-|TRBJ2-5
CASSGQGVRTFQETQYF
TGTGCCAGCAGTGGACAGGGGGTCAGGACATTCCAAGAGACCCAGTACTTC
>-|TRBV28|-|TRBJ1-2
CASSSTGPGYTF
TGTGCCAGCAGTTCCACAGGGCCCGGCTACACCTTC
>-|TRBV6-6|-|TRBJ1-6
CASSLSPFSPLHF
TGTGCCAGCAGTCTATCCCCTTTCTCACCCCTCCACTTT
>TRBD1|TRBV28|-|TRBJ1-3
CASSFKGAAGNTIYF
TGTGCCAGCAGTTTCAAGGGGGCAGCTGGAAACACCATATATTTT
>-|TRBV5-1|few|TRBJ1-1
CASSQSGMNTEAFF
TGCGCCAGCTCCCAGTCGGGCATGAACACTGAAGCTTTCTTT
>TRBD1|TRBV29-1|-|TRBJ1-2
CSVEPGQNYGYTF
TGCAGCGTTGAGCCGGGACAGAACTATGGCTACACCTTC
>TRBD1|TRBV28|-|TRBJ2-7
CASSQLIQGAYEQYF
TGTGCCAGCAGTCAACTTATACAGGGGGCTTACGAGCAGTACTTC
>-|TRBV5-4|-|TRBJ2-2
CASSLALETGELFF
TGTGCCAGCAGCTTGGCCCTAGAGACCGGGGAGCTGTTTTTT
>-|TRBV28|-|TRBJ1-5
CASSPQGRGDQPQHF
TGTGCCAGCAGCCCCCAAGGGCGCGGGGATCAGCCCCAGCATTTT
>-|TRBV30|once|TRBJ1-5
CAWSKGLGTPNQPQHF
TGTGCCTGGAGTAAAGGGTTAGGGACTCCGAATCAGCCCCAGCATTTT
>-|TRBV6-2/TRBV6-3|-|TRBJ1-3
CASSYSIGTIYF
TGTGCCAGCAGTTACTCGATTGGCACCATATATTTT
>-|TRBV7-9|-|TRBJ1-4
CASSSRGGTNEKLFF
TGTGCCAGCAGCTCCCGAGGGGGTACTAATGAAAAACTGTTTTTT
>-|TRBV7-2|-|TRBJ1-3
CASSPSLGPGNTIYF
TGTGCCAGCAGCCCATCCCTGGGGCCTGGAAACACCATATATTTT